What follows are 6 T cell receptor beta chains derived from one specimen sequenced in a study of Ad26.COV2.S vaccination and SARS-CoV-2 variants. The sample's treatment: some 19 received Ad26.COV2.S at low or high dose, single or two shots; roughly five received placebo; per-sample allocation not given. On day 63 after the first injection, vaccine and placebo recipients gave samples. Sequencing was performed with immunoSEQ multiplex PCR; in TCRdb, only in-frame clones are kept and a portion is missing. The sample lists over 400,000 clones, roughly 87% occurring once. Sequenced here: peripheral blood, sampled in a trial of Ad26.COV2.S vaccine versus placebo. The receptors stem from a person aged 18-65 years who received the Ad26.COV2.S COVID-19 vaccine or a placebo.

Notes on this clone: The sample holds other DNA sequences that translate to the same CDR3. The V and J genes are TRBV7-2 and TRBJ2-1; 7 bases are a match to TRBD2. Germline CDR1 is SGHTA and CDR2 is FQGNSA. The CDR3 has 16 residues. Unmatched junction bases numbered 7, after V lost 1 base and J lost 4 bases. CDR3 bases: TGTGCCAGCAGCTTAGTAGCGGGCGTGGTTTACAATGAGCAGTTCTTC. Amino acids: CASSLVAGVVYNEQFF.

The CDR3 loop reads CASSPFAGTENTGELFF. Written as DNA, the CDR3 is TGTGCCAGCTCACCTTTTGCTGGGACAGAGAACACCGGGGAGCTGTTTTTT. V is TRBV18 and J is TRBJ2-2; TRBD1 matches 7 bases. The germline V gene has CDR1 KGHSH and CDR2 LQKENI. Trimming removed 3 bases from V and 1 base from J; junction bases left unmatched: 8. CDR3 length equals 17 residues.

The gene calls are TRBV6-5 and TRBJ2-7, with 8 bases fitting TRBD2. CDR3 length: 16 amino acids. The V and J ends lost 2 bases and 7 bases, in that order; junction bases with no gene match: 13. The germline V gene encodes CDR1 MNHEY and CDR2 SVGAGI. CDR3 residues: CASSYLSGVTPKEQYF. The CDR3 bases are TGTGCCAGCAGTTACCTTAGCGGGGTAACCCCCAAGGAGCAGTACTTC.

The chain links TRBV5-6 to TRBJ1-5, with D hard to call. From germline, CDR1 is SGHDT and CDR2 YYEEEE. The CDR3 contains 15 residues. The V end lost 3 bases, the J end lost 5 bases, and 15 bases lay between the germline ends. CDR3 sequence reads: CASSSTDRWDQPQHF. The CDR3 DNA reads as TGTGCCAGCAGCTCTACGGACCGCTGGGATCAGCCCCAGCATTTT.

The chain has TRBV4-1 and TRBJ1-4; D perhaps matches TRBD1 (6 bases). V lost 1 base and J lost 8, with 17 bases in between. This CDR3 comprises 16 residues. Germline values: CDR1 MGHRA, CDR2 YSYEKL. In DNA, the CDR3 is TGCGCCAGCAGCCAAGTCCAGGGGTGGACGGACGAAAAACTGTTTTTT. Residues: CASSQVQGWTDEKLFF.

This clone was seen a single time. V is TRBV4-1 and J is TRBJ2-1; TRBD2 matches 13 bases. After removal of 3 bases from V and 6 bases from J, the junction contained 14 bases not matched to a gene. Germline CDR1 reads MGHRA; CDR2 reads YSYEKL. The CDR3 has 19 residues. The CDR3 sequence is CASSQLGLAGAPSVNEQFF. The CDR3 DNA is TGCGCCAGCAGCCAGCTAGGACTAGCGGGAGCCCCGTCGGTCAATGAGCAGTTCTTC.